Sequencing of this T cell receptor beta chain was carried out in a study of cytomegalovirus exposure and HLA in healthy donors. Germline V CDR1 and CDR2: MNHNS, SASEGT. The V end lost 11 bases, the J end lost 0 bases, and 8 bases lay between the germline ends. This CDR3 is 13 amino acids long. PCR used 60 Vbeta primers and 13 Jbeta primers. TCRdb's copy holds only in-frame clones and misses some; the assay was immunoSEQ multiplex PCR. The sample lists over 150,000 clones; 60% to 85% were seen once. The rearrangement joins TRBV6-1 to TRBJ1-6; no clear D gene. Source material: PBMCs. This sequence originates from a woman in her 40s in good health and CMV-seronegative. CDR3 DNA: TGTGCCTTCACGAGCTCCTATAATTCACCCCTCCACTTT. Its translation is CAFTSSYNSPLHF.